Each of the 7 T cell receptor beta chains below was sequenced from the same sample in a study of cytomegalovirus exposure and HLA in healthy donors. PCR involved 60 Vbeta and 13 Jbeta primers. TCRdb's table, derived via immunoSEQ multiplex PCR, lists solely in-frame clones and lacks some. The sample has around 92,000 clones, approximately 75% seen once. The sample was PBMCs. These receptor sequences come from a woman aged 70 to 79 in good health and CMV-seropositive.

Worth noting for this clone: The junction departs from the called germline gene at one end, perhaps through a read error. This chain connects TRBV10-3 to TRBJ2-3; 14 bases align to TRBD2. The CDR3 sequence is 17 residues long. CDR1 is ENHRY, CDR2 SYGVKD, per germline. The CDR3 coding sequence is TGTGCCACCAGTGACTCGACTAGCGGGAGGGATACAGATACGCAGTATTTT. Its translation is CATSDSTSGRDTDTQYF.

This sequence joins TRBV6-5 and TRBJ1-2; a possible D gene is TRBD1 (5 bases). Germline loops: CDR1 MNHEY, CDR2 SVGAGI. This CDR3 has 11 residues. V was shortened by 7 bases and J by 4 bases, with 7 bases between the two germline ends. CDR3 residues: CASKGFYGYTF. Written as DNA, the CDR3 is TGTGCCAGCAAGGGGTTCTATGGCTACACCTTC.

The rearrangement links TRBV5-1 to TRBJ2-5; 8 bases match TRBD1. Per germline, CDR1 SGHRS and CDR2 YFSETQ. The trim removed 1 base at V and 5 bases at J, leaving 7 bases unmatched. This CDR3 contains 15 residues. The CDR3 is CASSLSTTGVETQYF. In DNA, the CDR3 is TGCGCCAGCAGCTTGTCCACGACAGGGGTTGAGACCCAGTACTTC.

This sequence joins TRBV6-5 and TRBJ2-3; the match to TRBD1 covers 10 bases. CDR1 and CDR2 (germline): MNHEY, SVGAGI. The J segment lost 13 bases and the V segment lost 2 bases, leaving 15 bases of the junction unmatched. The CDR3 extends over 16 amino acids. CDR3 protein: CASSYPGTGAPWGEYF. For the CDR3, the DNA is TGTGCCAGCAGTTACCCCGGGACAGGGGCTCCCTGGGGGGAGTATTTT.

V and J are TRBV10-1 and TRBJ2-5; 7 nucleotides match TRBD2. Germline values: CDR1 WNHNN, CDR2 SYGVQD (reference sequence). J was trimmed by 3 bases and V by 4 bases; bases with no gene match: 11. This CDR3 region has 16 residues. The CDR3 sequence is CASSAGVAAGEETQYF. CDR3 sequence (DNA): TGCGCCAGCAGTGCGGGGGTAGCGGCGGGAGAAGAGACCCAGTACTTC.

This clone was observed once. The rearrangement uses TRBV9 and TRBJ2-7; D remains unclear. The CDR3 spans 14 residues. V was shortened by 0 bases and J by 0 bases, with 7 bases between the two germline ends. CDR1 is SGDLS and CDR2 is YYNGEE in the germline V gene. The CDR3 bases are TGTGCCAGCAGCGTAGTTGGCAGCTCCTACGAGCAGTACTTC. Encoded protein: CASSVVGSSYEQYF.

The gene calls are TRBV10-1 and TRBJ2-7, with D hard to call. Deletions cut 5 bases from V and 2 bases from J, with 13 bases between. Looked up from germline, CDR1 is WNHNN and CDR2 is SYGVQD (reference sequence). This CDR3 region has 14 residues. DNA of the CDR3: TGCGCCAGCAGTCGCTCGGTGTTAGCCTACGAGCAGTACTTC. Its translation: CASSRSVLAYEQYF.